The T cell receptor (beta chain) under discussion was sequenced for a study of shared clonotypes between healthy human individuals. Whole-study context: Serving as donors were a couple of women and a few men, whose ages spanned 18 to 49.

Germline V gene data show CDR1 as SEHNR and CDR2 as FQNEAQ (reference sequence). Trimming removed 4 bases from V and 5 bases from J, with 9 bases in between. This CDR3 region has 13 residues. Study-level results: Some naive CD4 clonotypes, roughly 5%, turned up in common across a few donors. The study generally estimated greater richness for naive than memory subsets.

On this clone: The target antigen is unknown.

Naive CD8 cells lacked CD45RO, underwent positive selection for CCR7 and left out terminally differentiated effector memory CD45RA+ cells. The protocol was immunoSEQ multiplex PCR, while the TCRdb copy is restricted to in-frame clones and leaves out a portion. The sample shows around 2.1 million clones, 90% to 95% of them seen only once. This sequence originates from a man between 18 and 29 years old in good health. Some clones in this sample may be carry-over from other donors' samples. Sequences were obtained from naive CD8+ T cells from PBMCs. V is TRBV7-9 and J is TRBJ2-1; D remains ambiguous. Here the CDR3 DNA reads TGTGCCAGCAGCTCGAGGTCGGACAATGAGCAGTTCTTC. This encodes CASSSRSDNEQFF.